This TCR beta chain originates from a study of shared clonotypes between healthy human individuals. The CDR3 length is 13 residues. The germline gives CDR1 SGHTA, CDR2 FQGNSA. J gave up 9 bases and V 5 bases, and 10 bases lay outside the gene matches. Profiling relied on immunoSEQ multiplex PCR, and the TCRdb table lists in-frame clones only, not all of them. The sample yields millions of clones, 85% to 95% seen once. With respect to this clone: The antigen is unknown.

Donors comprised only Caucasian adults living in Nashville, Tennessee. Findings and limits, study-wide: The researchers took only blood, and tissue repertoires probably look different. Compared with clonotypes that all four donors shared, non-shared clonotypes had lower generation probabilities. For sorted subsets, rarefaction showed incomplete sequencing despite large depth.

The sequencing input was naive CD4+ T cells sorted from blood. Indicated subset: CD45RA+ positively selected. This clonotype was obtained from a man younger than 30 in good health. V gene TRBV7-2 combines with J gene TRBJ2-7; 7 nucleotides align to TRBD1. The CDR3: CASSRDSISGQYF. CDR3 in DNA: TGTGCCAGCAGCCGGGACAGCATTAGTGGGCAGTACTTC.